Listed below are T cell receptor beta chains from one sample, sequenced in a study of cytomegalovirus exposure and HLA in healthy donors. Method: immunoSEQ multiplex PCR; TCRdb's copy keeps in-frame clones and lacks some. The data show about 200,000 clones, about 86% seen once. Sample: PBMCs. The receptor source for this set is a woman younger than 35 in good health and CMV-seronegative. The CDR3 runs from the conserved cysteine through the conserved F or W. The order of the fields is V gene, D gene, CDR3 length, J gene, clone size, CDR3 DNA, CDR3 protein. The D gene is left open where the match is weak. Expanded clones are given a class, and other clones once, few, many or no size at all.

TRBV5-1	-	14	TRBJ1-4	-	TGCGCCAGCAGCTTGGGTCCCGTTAATGAAAAACTGTTTTTT	CASSLGPVNEKLFF
TRBV10-3	-	15	TRBJ2-1	-	TGTGCCATCAGGTCAGTCGGGAATGCTTACAATGAGCAGTTCTTC	CAIRSVGNAYNEQFF
TRBV7-2	TRBD2	14	TRBJ2-7	-	TGTGCCAGCAGTCCGGGACTAGCGGTTTACGAGCAGTACTTC	CASSPGLAVYEQYF
TRBV30	TRBD1	13	TRBJ2-3	-	TGTGCCTGGGGACGACAGGGTTCAGATACGCAGTATTTT	CAWGRQGSDTQYF
TRBV5-6	TRBD2	18	TRBJ2-1	-	TGTGCCAGCAGCCTAGGACTAGCGGGAGAGTGGACCTACAATGAGCAGTTCTTC	CASSLGLAGEWTYNEQFF
TRBV19	TRBD1	15	TRBJ2-7	-	TGTGCCAGTAGTACCGGACAGGGGGCCTCCTACGAGCAGTACTTC	CASSTGQGASYEQYF
TRBV11-2	-	14	TRBJ2-7	-	TGTGCCAGCAGCATACAAGGACAGCGCTACGAGCAGTACTTC	CASSIQGQRYEQYF
TRBV30	TRBD1	14	TRBJ1-2	-	TGTGCCTGGAGTATTTGGACAGGGGACTATGGCTACACCTTC	CAWSIWTGDYGYTF
TRBV28	TRBD1	16	TRBJ1-2	few	TGTGCCAGCAGGTCAGACTATAAGGGACAGAACTATGGCTACACCTTC	CASRSDYKGQNYGYTF
TRBV6-1	-	13	TRBJ2-7	-	TGTGCCAGCAGGGCAGGAGGGGCCCTCGAGCAGTACTTC	CASRAGGALEQYF
TRBV25-1	-	16	TRBJ1-4	-	TGTGCCAGCAGTGAATGGGACGGGAGAGCTAATGAAAAACTGTTTTTT	CASSEWDGRANEKLFF
TRBV28	TRBD1	15	TRBJ1-5	-	TGTGCCAGCAGTTTATTCGGACAGGGCCATCAGCCCCAGCATTTT	CASSLFGQGHQPQHF
TRBV19	TRBD2	15	TRBJ2-1	-	TGTGCCAGTAGTATAGTTAGCGGGAGTCGGAATGAGCAGTTCTTC	CASSIVSGSRNEQFF
TRBV2	-	15	TRBJ2-1	-	TGTGCCAGCAGGAGAGGTAGCGGATATTACAATGAGCAGTTCTTC	CASRRGSGYYNEQFF
TRBV29-1	-	11	TRBJ2-1	-	TGCAGCGTTGCTCTCTACAATGAGCAGTTCTTC	CSVALYNEQFF
TRBV6-6	TRBD1	14	TRBJ2-4	-	TGTGCCAGCACCCAGGACAGGACCAAAAACATTCAGTACTTC	CASTQDRTKNIQYF
TRBV5-4	TRBD2	15	TRBJ2-1	once	TGTGCCAGCCATCCTCTAGCGGGAATCAACAATGAGCAGTTCTTC	CASHPLAGINNEQFF
TRBV9	TRBD2	15	TRBJ2-7	-	TGTGCCAGCAGCCCAATTGGGACTAGCGGCCACGAGCAGTACTTC	CASSPIGTSGHEQYF
TRBV28	-	14	TRBJ1-5	-	TGTGCCAGCACTCTACAGGGATCCTGGCAGCCCCAGCATTTT	CASTLQGSWQPQHF
TRBV27	-	15	TRBJ2-2	-	TGTGCCAGCAGTTTATCACAGGGCCGAAACGGGGAGCTGTTTTTT	CASSLSQGRNGELFF
TRBV19	-	17	TRBJ2-1	-	TGTGCCAGTAGTATACTTCAGTTTAAATCTAGCTCGCATGAGCAGTTCTTC	CASSILQFKSSSHEQFF
TRBV30	TRBD1	12	TRBJ1-2	once	TGTGCCTGGACAGGGGGCGGCTATGGCTGCACCTTC	CAWTGGGYGCTF
TRBV5-1	TRBD2	15	TRBJ2-2	-	TGCGCCAGCAGCTTACTAGCGGGAGTTTCCGGGGAGCTGTTTTTT	CASSLLAGVSGELFF
TRBV2	-	13	TRBJ2-1	-	TGTGCCAGCAGCACAGGGTGGTACAATGAGCAGTTCTTC	CASSTGWYNEQFF
TRBV27	-	15	TRBJ2-1	once	TGTGCCAGCAGCTCACGACTAGGCAACTACAATGAGCAGTTCTTC	CASSSRLGNYNEQFF
TRBV27	-	13	TRBJ2-3	-	TGTGCCAGTAGCGGAATAAGCACAGATACGCAGTATTTT	CASSGISTDTQYF
TRBV19	-	13	TRBJ2-3	once	TGTGCCAGTAGTATGGTAGGGGCAGATACGCAGTATTTT	CASSMVGADTQYF
TRBV18	TRBD2	15	TRBJ2-1	-	TGTGCCAGCTCAAAAGCGGGAGAAACCTACAATGAGCAGTTCTTC	CASSKAGETYNEQFF
TRBV7-7	-	16	TRBJ1-1	once	TGTGCTAGCAGCTTAGTTCCCAGGGCGAGAAGCACTGAAGCTTTCTTT	CASSLVPRARSTEAFF
TRBV2	-	17	TRBJ2-4	-	TGTGCCAGCAGCGGTATTCCCTCCGGGCGGGCCCCAAACATTCAGTACTTC	CASSGIPSGRAPNIQYF
TRBV15	-	16	TRBJ2-6	-	TGTGCCACCAGCAGCCCCCTAACAGGAGGGGCCAACGTCCTGACTTTC	CATSSPLTGGANVLTF
TRBV27	-	16	TRBJ2-4	-	TGTGCCAGCAGTTCTGGGACCAGGGGCACCTTCAACATTCAGTACTTC	CASSSGTRGTFNIQYF
TRBV27	-	15	TRBJ2-7	-	TGTGCCAGCAGTCACCTGGGGGCCGCGGCCTTCGAGCAGTACTTC	CASSHLGAAAFEQYF
TRBV4-1	TRBD1	15	TRBJ2-7	-	TGCGCCAGCAGCCCACCTCCGGGACAGTCCTACGAGCAGTACTTC	CASSPPPGQSYEQYF
TRBV28	-	14	TRBJ1-2	-	TGTGCCAGCAGTTCGGGTCCAGGGAACTATGGCTACACCTTC	CASSSGPGNYGYTF